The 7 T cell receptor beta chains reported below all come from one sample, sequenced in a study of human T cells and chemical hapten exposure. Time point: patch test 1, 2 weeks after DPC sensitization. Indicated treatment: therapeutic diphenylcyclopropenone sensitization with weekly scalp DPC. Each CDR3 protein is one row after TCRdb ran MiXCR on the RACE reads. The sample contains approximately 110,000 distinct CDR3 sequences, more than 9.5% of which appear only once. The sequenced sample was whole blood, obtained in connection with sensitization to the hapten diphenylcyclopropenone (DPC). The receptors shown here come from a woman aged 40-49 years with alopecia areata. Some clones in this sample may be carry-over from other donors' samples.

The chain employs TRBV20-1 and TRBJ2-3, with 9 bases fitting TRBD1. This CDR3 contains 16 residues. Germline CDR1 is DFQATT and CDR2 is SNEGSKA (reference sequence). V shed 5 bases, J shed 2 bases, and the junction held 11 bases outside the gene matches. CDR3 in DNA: TGCAGTGCTCGACACAACAGGGGGCGTTCCACAGATACGCAGTATTTT. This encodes CSARHNRGRSTDTQYF.

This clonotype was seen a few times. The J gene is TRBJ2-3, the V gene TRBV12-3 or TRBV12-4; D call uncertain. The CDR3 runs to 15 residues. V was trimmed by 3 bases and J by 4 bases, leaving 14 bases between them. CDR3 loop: CASSFRFGPSDTQYF. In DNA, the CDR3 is TGTGCCAGCAGTTTTAGGTTCGGTCCCTCAGATACGCAGTATTTT.

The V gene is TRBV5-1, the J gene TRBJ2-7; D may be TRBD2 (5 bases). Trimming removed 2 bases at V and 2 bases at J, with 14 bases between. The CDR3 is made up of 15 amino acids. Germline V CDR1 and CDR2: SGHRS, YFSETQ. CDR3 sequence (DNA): TGCGCCAGCAGCTTCGGGGAGCCAAGACCCTACGAGCAGTACTTC. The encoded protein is CASSFGEPRPYEQYF.

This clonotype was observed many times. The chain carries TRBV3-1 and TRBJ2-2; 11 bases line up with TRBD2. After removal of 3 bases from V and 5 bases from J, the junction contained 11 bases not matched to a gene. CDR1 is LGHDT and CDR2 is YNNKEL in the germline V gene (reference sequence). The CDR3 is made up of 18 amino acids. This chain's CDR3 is CASSHRSSGGRKTGELFF. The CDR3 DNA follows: TGTGCCAGCAGCCACCGGTCTAGCGGGGGGCGAAAGACCGGGGAGCTGTTTTTT.

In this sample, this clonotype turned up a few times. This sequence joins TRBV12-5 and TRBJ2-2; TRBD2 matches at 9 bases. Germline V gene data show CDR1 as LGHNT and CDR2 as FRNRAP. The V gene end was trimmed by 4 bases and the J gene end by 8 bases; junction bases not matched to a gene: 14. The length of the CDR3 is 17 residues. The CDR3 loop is CASGWGSGLARVGELFF. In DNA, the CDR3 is TGTGCTAGTGGTTGGGGGTCAGGACTAGCGCGAGTTGGGGAGCTGTTTTTT.

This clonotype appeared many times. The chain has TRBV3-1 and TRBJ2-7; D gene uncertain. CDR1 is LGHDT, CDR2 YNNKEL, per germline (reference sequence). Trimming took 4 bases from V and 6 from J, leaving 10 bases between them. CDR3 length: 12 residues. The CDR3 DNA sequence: TGTGCCAGCAGCCGGGTCTCGGGCGAGCAGTACTTC. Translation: CASSRVSGEQYF.

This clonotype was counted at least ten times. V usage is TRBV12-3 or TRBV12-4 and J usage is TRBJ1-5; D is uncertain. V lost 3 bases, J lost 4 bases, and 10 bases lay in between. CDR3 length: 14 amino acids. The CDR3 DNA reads TGTGCCAGCAGTTTGGCGATAAGTAATCAGCCCCAGCATTTT. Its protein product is CASSLAISNQPQHF.